These 24 T cell receptor beta chains were sequenced from one sample in a study of T cell repertoires in cytomegalovirus infection. Their specific antigens are unknown. TCRdb used MiXCR to reprocess the reads, holding one entry per CDR3 protein. The data contain about 500,000 distinct CDR3 sequences, more than 30% of them singletons. Material: cultured PBMCs, obtained from culture after CMV antigen stimulation. These receptors came from a human donor in good health (CMV status not recorded). Some clones in this sample may be carry-over from other donors' samples.

The gene calls are TRBV6-1 and TRBJ1-1, with D possibly matching TRBD1 (5 bases). Trimming left V 4 bases short and J 6 bases short, with 12 bases between. Germline assignment: CDR1 MNHNS and CDR2 SASEGT. The CDR3 is 13 amino acids. The CDR3: CASSGGHEAEAFF. The CDR3 coding sequence is TGTGCCAGCAGTGGGGGCCACGAAGCTGAAGCTTTCTTT.

This chain uses TRBV24-1 with TRBJ2-1; 7 bases map to TRBD2. The junction had 18 bases not matched to a gene; V was cut back by 5 bases and J by 9 bases. CDR1 and CDR2 from the germline V gene are KGHDR and SFDVKD. This CDR3 comprises 17 residues. The CDR3 nucleotides read TGTGCCACCAGTGGCAAAAGAGACTTATGGGACTATAGTGAGCAGTTCTTC. It specifies CATSGKRDLWDYSEQFF.

The rearrangement uses TRBV6-2 or TRBV6-3 and TRBJ2-7; either TRBD1 or TRBD2 may fit D (5 bases each). Germline V gene data show CDR1 as MNHEY and CDR2 as SVGEGT. CDR3 length: 16 residues. With 4 bases removed from V and 3 bases from J, the gap between germline ends came to 19 bases. The CDR3 loop is CASSSHGTHWVYEQYF. The CDR3 DNA reads as TGTGCCAGCAGTTCTCATGGGACGCACTGGGTCTACGAGCAGTACTTC.

This clonotype showed up many times. The gene calls are TRBV7-2 and TRBJ2-1; maybe TRBD2 (5 bases). Germline assignment: CDR1 SGHTA and CDR2 FQGNSA. The CDR3 extends over 15 amino acids. Between the trimmed V and J ends, which lost 5 bases and 4 bases, there was a span of 15 bases. DNA of the CDR3: TGTGCCAGCAGCCCAGCCGCCGGGGAGTACAATGAGCAGTTCTTC. It translates to CASSPAAGEYNEQFF.

This clonotype was recorded a few times. The chain has TRBV5-4 and TRBJ2-6; TRBD1 is a possible D gene (5 bases). Trimming left V 4 bases short and J 0 bases short, with 11 bases between. The CDR3 covers 16 residues. CDR1 is SGHNT and CDR2 is YYREEE in the germline V gene (reference sequence). The DNA of the CDR3 is TGTGCCAGCAGCCCGGACACCTTCTCTGGGGCCAACGTCCTGACTTTC. Encoded protein: CASSPDTFSGANVLTF. The full variable domain, its missing parts supplied by reference TRBV5-4 and TRBJ2-6, is ETGVTQSPTHLIKTRGQQVTLRCSSQSGHNTVSWYQQALGQGPQFIFQYYREEENGRGNFPPRFSGLQFPNYSSELNVNALELDDSALYLCASSPDTFSGANVLTFGAGSRLTVL.

The V and J genes are TRBV5-4 and TRBJ2-3; possibly TRBD2 for D (5 bases). In germline, CDR1 is SGHNT, CDR2 YYREEE (reference sequence). Trimming removed 2 bases from V and 2 bases from J, with 9 bases in between. The CDR3 is 14 amino acids. As DNA, the CDR3 is TGTGCCAGCAGCTTTCGGGGTAACACAGATACGCAGTATTTT. Translated: CASSFRGNTDTQYF.

The V and J genes are TRBV12-3 or TRBV12-4 and TRBJ1-2, with D unresolved. With 3 bases removed from V and 6 bases from J, the gap between germline ends came to 8 bases. The length of the CDR3 is 12 residues. CDR3 residues: CASSLSVHGYTF. The CDR3 nucleotides are TGTGCCAGCAGTTTGAGCGTCCATGGCTACACCTTC.

The table lists this clonotype with many counts. CDR3 amino acids: CASSLYLGLKSSYNEQFF. The DNA of the CDR3 is TGTGCCAGCAGTTTATATCTGGGACTGAAGAGCTCCTACAATGAGCAGTTCTTC. This sequence joins TRBV28 and TRBJ2-1; maybe TRBD2 (6 bases). V was shortened by 1 base and J by 0 bases, with 16 bases between the two germline ends. Germline CDR1 MDHEN, CDR2 SYDVKM. This CDR3 spans 18 amino acids. Using reference TRBV28 and TRBJ2-1 for the parts outside the CDR3, the full variable domain is DVKVTQSSRYLVKRTGEKVFLECVQDMDHENMFWYRQDPGLGLRLIYFSYDVKMKEKGDIPEGYSVSREKKERFSLILESASTNQTSMYLCASSLYLGLKSSYNEQFFGPGTRLTVL.

This clonotype was detected many times. The chain couples TRBV7-2 to TRBJ1-1; D ambiguous. Germline CDR1 and CDR2: SGHTA and FQGNSA. The CDR3 is 16 residues long. V gave up 2 bases and J gave up 0 bases, with 13 bases separating them. The CDR3 DNA sequence: TGTGCCAGCAGCTTACGGGCGGGCGAAATGAACACTGAAGCTTTCTTT. Protein sequence: CASSLRAGEMNTEAFF.

This chain connects TRBV6-8 to TRBJ1-1; D gene unclear. Trimming pared 5 bases from V and 10 bases from J, leaving 14 bases between. The CDR3 sequence is 12 residues long. Germline CDR1 and CDR2: MNHGY and SAAAGT. The CDR3, as DNA: TGTGCCAGCAGTGCCCCGGGGAGCGCAGCTTTCTTT. Its translation is CASSAPGSAAFF.

The chain employs TRBV6-6 and TRBJ2-5, with D maybe TRBD2 (7 bases). The ends were cut back, 2 bases at V and 5 bases at J, with 15 bases in the middle. The CDR3 sequence is 15 residues long. CDR1 is MNHNY, CDR2 SVGAGI, per germline (reference sequence). The CDR3 region has the DNA TGTGCCAGCAGTTACGGGGGCGGGAGCGGGGAGACCCAGTACTTC. Amino acids: CASSYGGGSGETQYF.

A few counts support this clonotype. The CDR3 loop reads CASSPGRTGTPLHF. CDR3 DNA sequence: TGTGCCAGCAGCCCCGGACGGACAGGAACACCCCTCCACTTT. This chain joins TRBV27 and TRBJ1-6; 7 bases are a match to TRBD1. CDR1 and CDR2 from the germline V gene are MNHEY and SMNVEV (reference sequence). V dropped 6 bases and J dropped 11; count of bases not matched to a gene: 10. This CDR3 region has 14 residues.

The rearrangement links TRBV24-1 to TRBJ2-1; D remains ambiguous. The CDR3 consists of 14 residues. Germline CDR1 is KGHDR and CDR2 is SFDVKD. V lost 1 base and J lost 7, with 10 bases in between. The CDR3 coding sequence is TGTGCCACCAGTGATTTTGGAGCGAGGAATGAGCAGTTCTTC. Translating gives CATSDFGARNEQFF.

This clonotype has only a few counts. This chain uses TRBV11-2 with TRBJ1-5, with TRBD1 as a possible D gene (5 bases). CDR3 length: 13 residues. Germline-derived CDR1 and CDR2 are SGHAT and FQNNGV. Deletions cut 6 bases from V and 0 bases from J, with 6 bases between. In DNA, the CDR3 is TGTGCCAGCAGAGGGGCTAGCAATCAGCCCCAGCATTTT. This sequence encodes CASRGASNQPQHF. Together with reference TRBV11-2 and TRBJ1-5, the CDR3 gives the full variable domain: EAGVAQSPRYKIIEKRQSVAFWCNPISGHATLYWYQQILGQGPKLLIQFQNNGVVDDSQLPKDRFSAERLKGVDSTLKIQPAKLEDSAVYLCASRGASNQPQHFGDGTRLSIL.

This clonotype was observed a handful of times. The V gene is TRBV28, the J gene TRBJ1-5; 7 nucleotides align to TRBD1. V was pared by 5 bases and J by 0 bases, with 7 bases of the junction left unmatched. Germline assignment: CDR1 MDHEN and CDR2 SYDVKM. The CDR3 runs 16 residues. The CDR3 sequence: CASSPRTGYSNQPQHF. The CDR3, as DNA: TGTGCCAGCAGTCCACGGACAGGTTATAGCAATCAGCCCCAGCATTTT.

This chain uses TRBV5-1 with TRBJ2-1; TRBD2 agrees at 9 bases. Germline CDR1 is SGHRS and CDR2 is YFSETQ. Trimming cost V 3 bases and J 5 bases; bases outside gene matches: 6. CDR3 length: 15 residues. The CDR3 loop is CASSSGTSSDNEQFF. The CDR3 DNA reads as TGCGCCAGCAGCTCCGGGACTAGCAGCGACAATGAGCAGTTCTTC.

This clonotype was seen more than once but under ten times. The chain combines TRBV12-3 or TRBV12-4 with TRBJ2-7, with TRBD2 identical over 12 bases. With 5 bases clipped from V and 3 bases from J, the junction kept 5 bases outside the gene matches. The CDR3 covers 15 residues. Here the CDR3 DNA reads TGTGCCAGCAGTCCCCGACTAGCGGGAGTCTACGAGCAGTACGTC. Its protein is CASSPRLAGVYEQYV.

The V gene is TRBV6-8, the J gene TRBJ2-1; 11 nucleotides line up with TRBD2. V was clipped by 6 bases and J by 4 bases; unmatched bases: 5. The germline V gene has CDR1 MNHGY and CDR2 SAAAGT. CDR3 length: 15 amino acids. The CDR3 DNA reads as TGTGCCAGCAGAAAAATAGCGGGAGGGTACAATGAGCAGTTCTTC. This gives the protein CASRKIAGGYNEQFF.

This chain links TRBV6-2 or TRBV6-3 with TRBJ2-1; 8 bases map to TRBD1. V trimming: 0 bases; J trimming: 8 bases; junction bases outside the gene matches: 3. This CDR3 comprises 14 residues. Germline V gene lookup returns CDR1 MNHEY and CDR2 SVGEGT. CDR3 region: CASSYSQGAYEQFF. The DNA for the CDR3 is TGTGCCAGCAGTTACTCCCAGGGGGCTTATGAGCAGTTCTTC.

V and J are TRBV5-5 and TRBJ2-1; 14 nucleotides align to TRBD2. J gave up 7 bases and V 3 bases, and 9 bases lay outside the gene matches. From germline, CDR1 is SGHKS and CDR2 YYEKEE (reference sequence). The CDR3 is 17 amino acids. CDR3 loop: CASSSGGGTSGSNEQFF. CDR3 DNA sequence: TGTGCCAGCAGCTCAGGGGGAGGGACTAGCGGGAGTAATGAGCAGTTCTTC.

The CDR3 bases are TGCGCCAGCAGCCAAACCCCTAGATGGACTGATAAAGAGACCCAGTACTTC. Translating gives CASSQTPRWTDKETQYF. V gene TRBV4-1 combines with J gene TRBJ2-5, with D maybe TRBD2 (5 bases). The CDR3 spans 17 residues. Trimming pared 2 bases from V and 3 bases from J, leaving 19 bases between. Looked up from germline, CDR1 is MGHRA and CDR2 is YSYEKL.

The chain employs TRBV6-1 and TRBJ2-3, with 8 positions matching TRBD2. J lost 1 base, V lost 1 base, and 4 bases had no gene match. The CDR3 runs 16 residues. CDR1 and CDR2 (germline): MNHNS, SASEGT. DNA of the CDR3: TGTGCCAGCAGTGAAGAAAGCGGGAGCGGCACAGATACGCAGTATTTT. The encoded protein is CASSEESGSGTDTQYF.

This clonotype was found many times. The genes are TRBV12-3 or TRBV12-4 and TRBJ1-1; D may be TRBD1 (5 bases). The CDR3 consists of 15 residues. Between the trimmed V and J ends, which lost 4 bases and 0 bases, there was a span of 12 bases. The CDR3 bases are TGTGCCAGCAGTTCATCCAGGGTGGTGAACACTGAAGCTTTCTTT. Encoded protein: CASSSSRVVNTEAFF.

The chain combines TRBV6-1 with TRBJ2-5; D call uncertain. The CDR3 runs to 15 residues. CDR1 MNHNS and CDR2 SASEGT come from the germline V gene. Trimming took off 5 bases at V and 2 bases at J, with 15 bases between the two ends. The CDR3 sequence is CASSRDVWGQETQYF. In DNA, the CDR3 is TGTGCCAGCAGTCGAGACGTCTGGGGACAAGAGACCCAGTACTTC.